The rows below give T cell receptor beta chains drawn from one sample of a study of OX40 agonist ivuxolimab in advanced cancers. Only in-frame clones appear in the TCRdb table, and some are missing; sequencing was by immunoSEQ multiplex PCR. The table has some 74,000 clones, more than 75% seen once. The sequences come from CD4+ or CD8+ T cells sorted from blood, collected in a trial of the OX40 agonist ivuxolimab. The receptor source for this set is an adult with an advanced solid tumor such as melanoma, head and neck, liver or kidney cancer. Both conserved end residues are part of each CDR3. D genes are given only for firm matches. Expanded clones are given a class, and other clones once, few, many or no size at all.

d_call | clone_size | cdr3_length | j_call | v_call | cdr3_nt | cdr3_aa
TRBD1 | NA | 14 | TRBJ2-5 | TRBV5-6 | TGTGCCAGCAGCGGGGGACAGGGATCAGAGACCCAGTACTTC | CASSGGQGSETQYF
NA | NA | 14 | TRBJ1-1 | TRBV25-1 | TGTGCCAGCAGTGACTTCAGGGATGACACTGAAGCTTTCTTT | CASSDFRDDTEAFF
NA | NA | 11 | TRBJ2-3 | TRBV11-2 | TGTGCCTCGGGGATGGCAGATACGCAGTATTTT | CASGMADTQYF
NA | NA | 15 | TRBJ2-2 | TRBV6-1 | TGTGCCAGCAGTGGGAGGGGGCTAAACACCGGGGAGCTGTTTTTT | CASSGRGLNTGELFF
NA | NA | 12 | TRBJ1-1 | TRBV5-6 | TGTGCCAGCAGCTCATCGGACACTGAAGCTTTCTTT | CASSSSDTEAFF
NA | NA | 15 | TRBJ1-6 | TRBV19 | TGTGCCAGTACCCGATACAGAACCGATAATTCACCCCTCCACTTT | CASTRYRTDNSPLHF
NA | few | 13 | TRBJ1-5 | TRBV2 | TGTGCCAGCAGTAACAGGGTGCAACAGCCCCAGCATTTT | CASSNRVQQPQHF
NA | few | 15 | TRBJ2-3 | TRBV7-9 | TGTGCCAGCGGAACCACATCGTCTAGCACAGATACGCAGTATTTT | CASGTTSSSTDTQYF
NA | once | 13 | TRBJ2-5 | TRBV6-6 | TGTGCCAGCAGGACTAGTCTAGAAGAGACCCAGTACTTC | CASRTSLEETQYF
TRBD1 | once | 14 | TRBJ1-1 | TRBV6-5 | TGTGCCAGCAGTTACTCTAGGGGGCCCACTGAAGCTTTCTTT | CASSYSRGPTEAFF
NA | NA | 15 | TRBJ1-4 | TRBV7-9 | TGTGCCAGCAGTTCCCTACAGGGTACAGGAGAAAAACTGTTTTTT | CASSSLQGTGEKLFF
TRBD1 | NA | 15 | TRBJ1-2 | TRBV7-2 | TGTGCCAGCAGCTCGGGACAGGGGGCGAACTATGGCTACACCTTC | CASSSGQGANYGYTF
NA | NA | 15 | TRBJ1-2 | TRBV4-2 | TGTGCCAGCAGCCAAGTAGAGGCGATCAACTATGGCTACACCTTC | CASSQVEAINYGYTF
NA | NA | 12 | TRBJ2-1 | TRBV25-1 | TGTGCCAGCAGTGAATCCCAGAGCACGCAGTTCTTC | CASSESQSTQFF
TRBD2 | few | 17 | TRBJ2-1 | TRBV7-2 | TGTGCCAGCAGCCCTCTTCTAGCGGGAGTATCCTACAATGAGCAGTTCTTC | CASSPLLAGVSYNEQFF
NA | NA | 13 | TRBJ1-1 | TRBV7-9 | TGTGCCAGCAGCTTATTAGGCAACACTGAAGCTTTCTTT | CASSLLGNTEAFF
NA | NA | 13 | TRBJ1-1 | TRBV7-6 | TGTGCCAGCAGCCCGTCCTGGTACACTGAAGCTTTCTTT | CASSPSWYTEAFF
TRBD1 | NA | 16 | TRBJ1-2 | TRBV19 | TGTGCCAGTAGTACGCCGGGACAGTCGGTTCTGAGAGGCTACACCTTC | CASSTPGQSVLRGYTF
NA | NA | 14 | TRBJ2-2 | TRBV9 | TGTGCCAGCAGGGGGTTAGGTCGGACCGGGGAGCTGTTTTTT | CASRGLGRTGELFF
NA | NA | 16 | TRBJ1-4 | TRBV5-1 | TGCGCCAGCAGCTTGGCCCCTACAGGAGGTGGCGAAAAACTGTTTTTT | CASSLAPTGGGEKLFF
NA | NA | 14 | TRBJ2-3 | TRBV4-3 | TGCGCCAGCAGCCATTTGGGACCCCACGACGCGCAGTATTTT | CASSHLGPHDAQYF
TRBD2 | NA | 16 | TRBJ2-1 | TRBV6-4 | TGTGCCAGCAGTGACTCGGGACTAGCGAGGGCCGGTGAGCAGTTCTTC | CASSDSGLARAGEQFF
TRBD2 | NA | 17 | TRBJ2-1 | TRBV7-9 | TGTGCCAGCGGGACGGATAAAGCGGGAGGTAGAGTCCATGAGCAGTTCTTC | CASGTDKAGGRVHEQFF
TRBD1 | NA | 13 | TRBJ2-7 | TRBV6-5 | TGTGCCAGCAGTTTAGATGGACAGGCCGAGCAGTACTTC | CASSLDGQAEQYF
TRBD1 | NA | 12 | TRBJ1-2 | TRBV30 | TGTGCCTGGCGACAGGGGGCGGAGGGCTACACCTTC | CAWRQGAEGYTF
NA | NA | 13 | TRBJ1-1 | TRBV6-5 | TGTGCCAGCAGTTACCTCCGGGACACTGAAGCTTTCTTT | CASSYLRDTEAFF
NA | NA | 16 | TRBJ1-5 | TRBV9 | TGTGCCAGCAGCGTAGAAGTAGGGACCTTAAATCAGCCCCAGCATTTT | CASSVEVGTLNQPQHF
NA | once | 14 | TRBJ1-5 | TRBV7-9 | TGTGCCAGCAGCTCTCATAACGGGGGACAGCCCCAGCATTTT | CASSSHNGGQPQHF
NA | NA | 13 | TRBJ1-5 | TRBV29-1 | TGCAGCGTTGAAGGGCAGGGAGGTCAGCCCCAGCATTTT | CSVEGQGGQPQHF
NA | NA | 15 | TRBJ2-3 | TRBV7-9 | TGTGCCAGCAGCTCCGGGGGACCCCCGGGGGATACGCAGTATTTT | CASSSGGPPGDTQYF
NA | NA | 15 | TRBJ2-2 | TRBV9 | TGTGCCAGCAGCTTTACCGGACAGCCCACCGGGGAGCTGTTTTTT | CASSFTGQPTGELFF
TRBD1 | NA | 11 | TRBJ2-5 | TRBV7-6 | TGTGCCAGCAGCACAGGACAGGGGAAGTACTTC | CASSTGQGKYF